A single sample is the source of the 24 T cell receptor beta chains below, sequenced in a study of blood T cell repertoires in COVID-19. Measured with immunoSEQ multiplex PCR; TCRdb has only the in-frame clones, and not every one. The table includes about 280,000 clones, 85% to 90% detected once. The sample comprised peripheral blood. The receptors shown here come from a man in his forties with acute or convalescent COVID-19.

The chain carries TRBV14 and TRBJ1-2; D is uncertain. The CDR3 totals 13 residues. From germline, CDR1 is SGHDN and CDR2 FVKESK. Trimming removed 2 bases at V and 6 bases at J, with 10 bases between. The CDR3 nucleotides are TGTGCCAGCAGCCAATCGGGGATGGATGGCTACACCTTC. It translates to CASSQSGMDGYTF.

V usage is TRBV5-6 and J usage is TRBJ2-7; D ambiguous. CDR3 length: 14 amino acids. V was pared by 0 bases and J by 0 bases, with 7 bases between. The V gene's germline CDR1 is SGHDT and CDR2 YYEEEE. DNA of the CDR3: TGTGCCAGCAGCTTGGCAAGCCTCTCCTACGAGCAGTACTTC. This encodes CASSLASLSYEQYF.

The chain recombines TRBV5-6 with TRBJ1-6; 8 bases fit TRBD1. The CDR3 runs 14 residues. V dropped 4 bases and J dropped 7; count of bases not matched to a gene: 4. Germline V gives CDR1 SGHDT, CDR2 YYEEEE. CDR3 region: CASSPGQGNSPLHF. The CDR3 DNA is TGTGCCAGCAGCCCCGGACAGGGAAATTCACCCCTCCACTTT.

The chain combines TRBV7-8 with TRBJ1-4; maybe TRBD1 (6 bases). Germline V CDR1 and CDR2: SGHVS, FQNEAQ. V dropped 5 bases and J dropped 2 bases, with 12 bases sitting between them. This CDR3 spans 15 amino acids. CDR3 coding DNA: TGTGCCAGCAGCCCCAGGGGATCGACTAATGAAAAACTGTTTTTT. Protein: CASSPRGSTNEKLFF.

The chain joins TRBV30 to TRBJ1-1; no reliable D call. Looked up from germline, CDR1 is GTSNPN and CDR2 is SVGIG (reference sequence). This CDR3 is built from 14 residues. With 4 bases removed from V and 6 bases from J, the gap between germline ends came to 18 bases. The CDR3 spells CAWTKFSSIPEAFF. DNA for the CDR3: TGTGCCTGGACTAAGTTCTCTTCAATCCCTGAAGCTTTCTTT.

With respect to this clone: The sample holds other DNA sequences that translate to the same CDR3. J is TRBJ1-2 and V is TRBV9; perhaps TRBD1 as D (6 bases). Germline-derived CDR1 and CDR2 are SGDLS and YYNGEE. Between the trimmed V and J ends, which lost 0 bases and 2 bases, there was a span of 8 bases. The CDR3 length is 14 residues. The CDR3 nucleotides read TGTGCCAGCAGCGTAGGGCAGGGGAACTATGGCTACACCTTC. Translation: CASSVGQGNYGYTF.

The rearrangement uses TRBV7-2 and TRBJ1-4, with D uncertain. V was clipped by 4 bases and J by 8 bases, with 14 bases between them. In germline, CDR1 is SGHTA, CDR2 FQGNSA. CDR3 length: 14 residues. CDR3 residues: CASSSRGGTEKLFF. The CDR3 DNA sequence: TGTGCCAGCAGCTCCCGCGGAGGAACGGAAAAACTGTTTTTT.

The chain's CDR3 is CASGLGTGVNNEQFF. The CDR3 region has the DNA TGTGCTAGTGGTTTGGGTACGGGGGTAAACAATGAGCAGTTCTTC. The V and J genes are TRBV12-5 and TRBJ2-1, with a possible D match to TRBD2 (6 bases). Between the trimmed V and J ends, which lost 1 base and 5 bases, there was a span of 12 bases. The CDR3 spans 15 residues. The germline gives CDR1 LGHNT, CDR2 FRNRAP.

V is TRBV4-2 and J is TRBJ2-3, with TRBD2 identical over 7 bases. J was trimmed by 1 base and V by 1 base; bases with no gene match: 2. In germline, CDR1 is LGHNA, CDR2 YNFKEQ. This CDR3 has 15 residues. The DNA of the CDR3 is TGTGCCAGCAGCCAAGGCGGGGGTCGCACAGATACGCAGTATTTT. Protein sequence: CASSQGGGRTDTQYF.

The rearrangement links TRBV19 to TRBJ2-6; D ambiguous. Trimming stripped 7 bases from V and 0 bases from J, with 7 bases between. The CDR3 consists of 14 residues. The V gene's germline CDR1 is LNHDA and CDR2 SQIVND (reference sequence). The CDR3 nucleotides are TGTGCCAGTACAGTGGTCTCTGGGGCCAACGTCCTGACTTTC. It encodes CASTVVSGANVLTF. The variable domain in full, with the rest retrieved from reference TRBV19 and TRBJ2-6, is DGGITQSPKYLFRKEGQNVTLSCEQNLNHDAMYWYRQDPGQGLRLIYYSQIVNDFQKGDIAEGYSVSREKKESFPLTVTSAQKNPTAFYLCASTVVSGANVLTFGAGSRLTVL.

The J gene is TRBJ2-7, the V gene TRBV5-1; 9 bases line up with TRBD1. CDR3 length equals 14 residues. The germline V gene encodes CDR1 SGHRS and CDR2 YFSETQ. Losses at the gene ends were 7 bases for V and 0 bases for J; bases not matched to a gene: 5. The CDR3 DNA reads TGCGCCAGCGGACCGGGACAGGGCTCCTACGAGCAGTACTTC. It encodes CASGPGQGSYEQYF.

The V call is TRBV5-1, the J call TRBJ1-2; D is undetermined. The CDR3 totals 16 residues. With 0 bases removed from V and 0 bases from J, the gap between germline ends came to 12 bases. Germline V lookup: CDR1 SGHRS, CDR2 YFSETQ. The CDR3 DNA is TGCGCCAGCAGCTTGGGCCTAGGCAGTACTAACTATGGCTACACCTTC. Its protein is CASSLGLGSTNYGYTF.

The rearrangement joins TRBV5-1 to TRBJ2-1; 8 bases align to TRBD2. The CDR3 extends over 15 amino acids. Germline V gives CDR1 SGHRS, CDR2 YFSETQ. With 7 bases clipped from V and 0 bases from J, the junction kept 6 bases outside the gene matches. CDR3 sequence (DNA): TGCGCCAGCTTAGCGAGCGGGAGCTCCTACAATGAGCAGTTCTTC. Protein: CASLASGSSYNEQFF.

In this sample, this clone turned up a few times. The chain has TRBV2 and TRBJ2-7, with 7 bases aligning to TRBD1. The CDR3 length is 13 residues. Per germline, CDR1 SNHLY and CDR2 FYNNEI. With V trimmed by 8 bases and J by 9 bases, 13 bases remained unmatched. CDR3 bases: TGTGCCAGCGCAGTGGACCCGACAGGGCGGCAGTACTTC. Translation: CASAVDPTGRQYF. Full variable domain (rest looked up from reference TRBV2 and TRBJ2-7): EPEVTQTPSHQVTQMGQEVILRCVPISNHLYFYWYRQILGQKVEFLVSFYNNEISEKSEIFDDQFSVERPDGSNFTLKIRSTKLEDSAMYFCASAVDPTGRQYFGPGTRLTVT.

The V call is TRBV7-9, the J call TRBJ2-5, with a possible D match to TRBD1 (6 bases). The V end lost 5 bases, the J end lost 1 base, and 14 bases lay between the germline ends. Germline V lookup: CDR1 SEHNR, CDR2 FQNEAQ (reference sequence). This CDR3 contains 15 residues. This CDR3 is CASSQGMGSQETQYF. CDR3 bases: TGTGCCAGCAGCCAGGGGATGGGGTCCCAAGAGACCCAGTACTTC. Variable domain in full (rest from reference TRBV7-9 and TRBJ2-5): DTGVSQNPRHKITKRGQNVTFRCDPISEHNRLYWYRQTLGQGPEFLTYFQNEAQLEKSRLLSDRFSAERPKGSFSTLEIQRTEQGDSAMYLCASSQGMGSQETQYFGPGTRLLVL.

The chain employs TRBV7-2 and TRBJ1-2; D gene ambiguous. The CDR3 spans 15 residues. Trimming stripped 0 bases from V and 5 bases from J, with 13 bases between. Germline CDR1 is SGHTA and CDR2 is FQGNSA. CDR3: CASSLAGERGYGYTF. In DNA form, the CDR3 reads TGTGCCAGCAGCTTAGCGGGCGAACGTGGGTATGGCTACACCTTC.

This CDR3 reads CASSSGTGSSYEQYF. In nucleotides, the CDR3 is TGTGCCAGCAGTTCCGGGACAGGGAGCTCCTACGAGCAGTACTTC. The gene calls are TRBV5-4 and TRBJ2-7, with 9 nucleotides matching TRBD1. J gave up 0 bases and V 5 bases, and 6 bases lay outside the gene matches. Germline-derived CDR1 and CDR2 are SGHNT and YYREEE (reference sequence). This CDR3 spans 15 amino acids. The full variable domain, completed using reference TRBV5-4 and TRBJ2-7, is ETGVTQSPTHLIKTRGQQVTLRCSSQSGHNTVSWYQQALGQGPQFIFQYYREEENGRGNFPPRFSGLQFPNYSSELNVNALELDDSALYLCASSSGTGSSYEQYFGPGTRLTVT.

This clone was picked up many times. The gene calls are TRBV7-2 and TRBJ2-1; 8 bases are a match to TRBD2. Germline V lookup: CDR1 SGHTA, CDR2 FQGNSA. Trimming at V came to 5 bases and at J to 4 bases, leaving 4 bases not matched to a gene. There are 14 residues in the CDR3. The CDR3 DNA is TGTGCCAGCAGCCGGACTAGCTTGTACAATGAGCAGTTCTTC. Translation: CASSRTSLYNEQFF.

V gene TRBV6-5 combines with J gene TRBJ2-7; TRBD1 aligns across 9 bases. This CDR3 region has 11 residues. V gave up 8 bases and J gave up 4 bases; unmatched junction bases: 0. CDR1 and CDR2 (germline): MNHEY, SVGAGI. The CDR3, as DNA: TGTGCCAGCGGACAGGGGTACGAGCAGTACTTC. Encoded protein: CASGQGYEQYF.

The chain joins TRBV6-6 to TRBJ1-5, with D maybe TRBD1 (6 bases). Germline lookup yields CDR1 MNHNY and CDR2 SVGAGI (reference sequence). The CDR3 covers 14 residues. Trimming shortened V by 1 base and J by 7 bases, and 11 bases separated the two germline ends. The DNA for the CDR3 is TGTGCCAGCAGTTACTATGATCAGGGGCAGCCCCAGCATTTT. This codes for CASSYYDQGQPQHF.

The chain links TRBV29-1 to TRBJ2-2; no firm D call. Trimming removed 6 bases at V and 3 bases at J, with 8 bases between. Germline V CDR1 and CDR2: SQVTM, ANQGSEA. This CDR3 has 12 amino acids. CDR3 loop: CSVRLYTGELFF. DNA of the CDR3: TGCAGCGTCCGACTGTACACCGGGGAGCTGTTTTTT.

The CDR3 DNA is TGTGCCAGCAGTCTATGGTCGGGACAGGGGAATGAAAAACTGTTTTTT. This sequence encodes CASSLWSGQGNEKLFF. V is TRBV27 and J is TRBJ1-4, with 10 nucleotides matching TRBD1. Unmatched junction bases numbered 8, after V lost 5 bases and J lost 5 bases. CDR1 MNHEY and CDR2 SMNVEV come from the germline V gene (reference sequence). The CDR3 sequence is 16 residues long. Filled out from reference TRBV27 and TRBJ1-4, the complete variable domain reads EAQVTQNPRYLITVTGKKLTVTCSQNMNHEYMSWYRQDPGLGLRQIYYSMNVEVTDKGDVPEGYKVSRKEKRNFPLILESPSPNQTSLYFCASSLWSGQGNEKLFFGSGTQLSVL.

The rearrangement uses TRBV3-1 (or the pseudogene TRBV3-2) and TRBJ2-3; TRBD2 agrees at 8 bases. After removal of 3 bases from V and 5 bases from J, the junction contained 7 bases not matched to a gene. CDR3 length: 15 residues. Germline CDR1 is LGHDT and CDR2 is YNNKEL (reference sequence). As DNA, the CDR3 is TGTGCCAGCAGCCAGAGAGCGGGGGAGCTAGATACGCAGTATTTT. It codes for CASSQRAGELDTQYF.

This clone was counted only a few times. The J gene is TRBJ1-1, the V gene TRBV7-3; the D is unclear. Germline V gene lookup returns CDR1 SGHTA and CDR2 FQGTGA. The V end lost 5 bases, the J end lost 4 bases, and 14 bases lay between the germline ends. The CDR3 spans 14 residues. CDR3 sequence: CASSPAGGSTEAFF. The CDR3 DNA is TGTGCCAGCAGCCCCGCGGGAGGGAGCACTGAAGCTTTCTTT.